This T cell receptor (beta chain) was captured by sequencing in a study of T cells in Graves' hyperthyroidism and ophthalmopathy. The germline V and J ends were trimmed by 3 bases and 0 bases, with 7 bases remaining between them. This CDR3 is built from 14 residues. Germline lookup yields CDR1 KGHDR and CDR2 SFDVKD. RNA transcripts were the template for amplifying TCR beta CDR3 regions. The TCR CDR3 first-round RT-PCR relied on the HTBI primer set. TCRdb itself ran the multiplex PCR reads through MiXCR, one entry per CDR3 protein. The table records fewer than 250,000 distinct CDR3 sequences, less than 20% of them present only once. This clonotype was counted many times.

Sequences were obtained from blood. This receptor was obtained from a woman under 30 with Graves' ophthalmopathy. The rearrangement joins TRBV24-1 to TRBJ1-2, with D unclear. The CDR3 loop is CATSDLSTNYGYTF. The CDR3 nucleotides are TGTGCCACCAGTGATCTCTCAACTAACTATGGCTACACCTTC.